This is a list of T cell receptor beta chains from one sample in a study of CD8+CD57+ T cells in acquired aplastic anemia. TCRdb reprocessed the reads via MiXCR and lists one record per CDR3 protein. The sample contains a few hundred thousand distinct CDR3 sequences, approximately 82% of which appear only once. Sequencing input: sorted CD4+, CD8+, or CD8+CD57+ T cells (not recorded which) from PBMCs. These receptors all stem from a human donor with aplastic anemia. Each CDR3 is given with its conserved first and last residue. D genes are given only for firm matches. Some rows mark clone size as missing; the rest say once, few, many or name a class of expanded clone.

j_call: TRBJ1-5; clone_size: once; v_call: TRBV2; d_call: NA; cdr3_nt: TGTGCCAGCAGGGACGGGGGCACCGATACGCAGCATTTTTTT; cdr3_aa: CASRDGGTDTQHFF
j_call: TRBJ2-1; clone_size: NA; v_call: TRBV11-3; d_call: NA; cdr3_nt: TGTGCCAGCAGCTATGATGTGACAGATGAGCAGTTCTTC; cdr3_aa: CASSYDVTDEQFF
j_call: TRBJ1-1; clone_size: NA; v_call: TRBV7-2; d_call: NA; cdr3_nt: TGTGCCAGCAGCTTAGCTCAGGGGCGGAAGTCTGAAGGTTTCTTT; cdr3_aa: CASSLAQGRKSEGFF
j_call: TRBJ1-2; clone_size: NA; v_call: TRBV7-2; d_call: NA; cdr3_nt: TGTGCCAGCAGCTTCGGTCAGATCTATGGCTACACCTTC; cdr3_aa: CASSFGQIYGYTF
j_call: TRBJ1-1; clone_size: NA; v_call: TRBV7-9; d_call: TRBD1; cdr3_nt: TGTGCCAGCAGCTTAGAACTGACAGGGAATTCTGAAGCTTTCTTT; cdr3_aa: CASSLELTGNSEAFF
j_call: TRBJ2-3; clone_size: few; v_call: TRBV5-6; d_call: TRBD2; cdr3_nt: TGTGCCAGCAGCTTGGGCGGGGGGAGCGGAGATACGCAGTATTTT; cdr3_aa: CASSLGGGSGDTQYF
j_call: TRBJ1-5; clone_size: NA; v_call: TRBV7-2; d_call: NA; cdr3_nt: TGTGCCAGCAGCGAAACGGGTGGAGCGCAAGCTCTCTTT; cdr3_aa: CASSETGGAQALF
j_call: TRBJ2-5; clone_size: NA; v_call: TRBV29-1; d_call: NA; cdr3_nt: TGCAGCGTTCTTAAGTGGGTAGGGCGAGAGACCCAGTACTTC; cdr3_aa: CSVLKWVGRETQYF
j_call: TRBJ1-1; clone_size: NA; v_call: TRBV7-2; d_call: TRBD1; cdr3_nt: TGTGCCAGCAGCATAAACAGGGGAAAGGAAGCTTTCTTT; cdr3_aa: CASSINRGKEAFF
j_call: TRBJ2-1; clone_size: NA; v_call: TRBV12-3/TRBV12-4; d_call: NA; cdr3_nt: TGTGCCAGCAGAGGAGGAAGGGAGGGGGACGATGAGCAGTTCTTC; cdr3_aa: CASRGGREGDDEQFF
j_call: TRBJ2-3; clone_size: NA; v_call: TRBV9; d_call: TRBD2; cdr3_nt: TGTGCCAGCAGCTTAGCGGGAGATACGCAGACTCAGTATTTT; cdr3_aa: CASSLAGDTQTQYF
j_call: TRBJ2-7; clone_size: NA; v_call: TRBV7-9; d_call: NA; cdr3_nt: TGTGCCAGCAGCTCCGACCTGGGGGAGCAGTACTTC; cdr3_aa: CASSSDLGEQYF
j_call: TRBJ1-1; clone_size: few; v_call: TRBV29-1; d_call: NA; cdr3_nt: TGCAGCATCAAAGAGGACCGCACTGAAGCTTTCTTT; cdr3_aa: CSIKEDRTEAFF
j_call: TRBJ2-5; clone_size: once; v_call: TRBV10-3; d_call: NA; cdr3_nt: TGTGCCATCAGTGAGTCAGGGGGGGGAGAGACCCAGTACTTC; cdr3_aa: CAISESGGGETQYF
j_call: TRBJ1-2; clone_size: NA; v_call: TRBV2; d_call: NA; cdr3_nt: TGTGCCAGCTCGAACGTGGCGGGATATGGCTACACCTTC; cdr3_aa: CASSNVAGYGYTF
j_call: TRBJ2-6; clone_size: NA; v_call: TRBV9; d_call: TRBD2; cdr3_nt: TGTGCCAGCAGCGTGGCGGGGGGCGGCGGGGCCACCGTCCTGACTTTC; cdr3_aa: CASSVAGGGGATVLTF
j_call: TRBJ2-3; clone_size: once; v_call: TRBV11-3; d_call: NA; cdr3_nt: TGTGCCAGCAGCCCACATCTGCCAAGGGTTGGAGATACGCAGTATTTT; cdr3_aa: CASSPHLPRVGDTQYF
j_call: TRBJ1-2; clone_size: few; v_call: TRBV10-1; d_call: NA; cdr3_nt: TGCGCCAGCACTAGAACCGTTACAGGGCGTTCGGGCTATGGCTACACCTTC; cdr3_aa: CASTRTVTGRSGYGYTF
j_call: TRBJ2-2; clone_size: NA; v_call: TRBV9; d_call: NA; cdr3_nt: TGTGCCAGCAGCGTAGGCAGTGAACAGGACATCTTACTGTTTTTT; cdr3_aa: CASSVGSEQDILLFF
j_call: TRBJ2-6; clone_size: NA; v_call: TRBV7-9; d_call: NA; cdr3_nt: TGTGCCAGCACCCTAGGCGCCGTCCCCTCTGGGGCTTACGTCCTGACTTTC; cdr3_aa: CASTLGAVPSGAYVLTF
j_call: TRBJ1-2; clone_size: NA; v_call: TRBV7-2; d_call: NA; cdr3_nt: TGTGCCAGCAGCTTGCCGGGGAGGGGCGACTATTATGGCTACACCTTC; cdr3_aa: CASSLPGRGDYYGYTF
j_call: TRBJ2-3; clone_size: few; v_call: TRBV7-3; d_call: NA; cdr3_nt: TGTGCCAGCGGCTACGGGGGCAGAGCTACGCAGTATTTT; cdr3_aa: CASGYGGRATQYF
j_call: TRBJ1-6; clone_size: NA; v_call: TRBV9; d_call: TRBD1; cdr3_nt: TGTGCCAGCAGCGCCACCGGGACAGGGGTCTCACCCCTCCACTTT; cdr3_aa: CASSATGTGVSPLHF
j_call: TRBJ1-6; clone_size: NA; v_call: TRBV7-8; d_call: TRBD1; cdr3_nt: TGTGCCAGCAGCGTAGGGGGACAGAGCACAGATACGCAGCTCCACTTT; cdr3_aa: CASSVGGQSTDTQLHF
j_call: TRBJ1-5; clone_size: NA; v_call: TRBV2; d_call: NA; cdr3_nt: TGTGCCAGCAGTGAACAGAGCAGCTATAGCAATCAGCCCCAGCATTTT; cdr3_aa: CASSEQSSYSNQPQHF
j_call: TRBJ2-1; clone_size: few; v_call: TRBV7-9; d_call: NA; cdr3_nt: TGTGCCAGCAGCGCAGTGGCAGAGACCCAGTACTTCTTC; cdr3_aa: CASSAVAETQYFF
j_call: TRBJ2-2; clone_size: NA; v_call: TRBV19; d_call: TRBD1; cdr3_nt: TGTGCCAGTAGTCCTGGACAGGCGAACACCGGGGAGCTGTTTTTT; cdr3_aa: CASSPGQANTGELFF
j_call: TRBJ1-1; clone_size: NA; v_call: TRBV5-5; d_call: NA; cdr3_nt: TGTGCCAGCAGCTCCTCACAGGCAGGGAACACTGAAGCTTTCTTT; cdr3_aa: CASSSSQAGNTEAFF
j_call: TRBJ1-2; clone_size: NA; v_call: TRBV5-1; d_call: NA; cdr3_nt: TGCGCCAGCAGCTTGTCTGGGGACGGGGTCGTATATGGCTACACCTTC; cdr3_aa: CASSLSGDGVVYGYTF
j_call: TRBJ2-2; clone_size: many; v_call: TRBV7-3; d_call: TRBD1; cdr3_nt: TGTGCCAGCAGCTTTCGAGGGGGCAGGTTTGCCGGGGAGCTGTTTTTT; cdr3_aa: CASSFRGGRFAGELFF
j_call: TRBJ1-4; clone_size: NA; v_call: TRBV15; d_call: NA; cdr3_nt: TGTGCCACCAGCGCGCAGGCTGGGCCGGCGGAAAAACTGTTTTTT; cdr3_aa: CATSAQAGPAEKLFF
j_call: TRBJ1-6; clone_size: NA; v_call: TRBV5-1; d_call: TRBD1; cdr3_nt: TGTGCCAGCAGCTTGGTCTTAGGGACAGGGCTATTAAATTCACCCCTCCACTTT; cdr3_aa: CASSLVLGTGLLNSPLHF
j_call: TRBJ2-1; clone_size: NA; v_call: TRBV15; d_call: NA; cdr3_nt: TGTGCCGCCAGCAGCTTTACCGACCCCCGGGACTCCCGCTACAATGAGCAGTTCTTC; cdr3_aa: CAASSFTDPRDSRYNEQFF
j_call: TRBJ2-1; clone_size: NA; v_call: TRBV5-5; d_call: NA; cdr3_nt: TGTGCCAGCAGCTTTCGGCTAGGAGCGGCAAAGGAGCAGTTCTTC; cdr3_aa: CASSFRLGAAKEQFF
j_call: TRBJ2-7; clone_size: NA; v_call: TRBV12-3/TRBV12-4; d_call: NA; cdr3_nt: TGTGCCAGCAGTCGCACGGGGTGGGGGGAGCAGTACTTC; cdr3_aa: CASSRTGWGEQYF
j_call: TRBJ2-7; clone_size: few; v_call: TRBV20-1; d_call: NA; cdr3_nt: TGCAGTGCTAGGGGTGATGTCTCCTACGAGCAGTACTTC; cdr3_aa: CSARGDVSYEQYF
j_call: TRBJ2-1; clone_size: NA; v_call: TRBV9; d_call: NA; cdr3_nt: TGTGCCAGCGGCGTAGTGGCCTACGTCAATTACTTCGTCTTC; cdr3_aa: CASGVVAYVNYFVF
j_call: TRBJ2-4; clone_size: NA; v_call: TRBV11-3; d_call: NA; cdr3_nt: TGTGCCAGCGCAAGACATGCCAACGCTCAGTACTTC; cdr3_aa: CASARHANAQYF
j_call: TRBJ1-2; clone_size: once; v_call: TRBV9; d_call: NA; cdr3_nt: TGTGCCAGCGGAGTGGCTGGGAACGCTCAGTACTGCGACACCTTC; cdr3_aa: CASGVAGNAQYCDTF
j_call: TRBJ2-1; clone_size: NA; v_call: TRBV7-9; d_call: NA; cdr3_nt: NA; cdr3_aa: CASSDGPYEQYFGQFF